Listed below are T cell receptor beta chains from one sample, sequenced in a study of blood T cell repertoires in COVID-19. Method: immunoSEQ multiplex PCR; TCRdb's copy keeps in-frame clones and lacks some. The sample lists over 200,000 clones, approximately 90% occurring once. The sequenced material came from peripheral blood. These receptors were obtained from a woman aged 18-29 years who had recovered from COVID-19. Each CDR3 is given with its conserved first and last residue. The D gene is left open where the match is weak. Not all rows give a size; the values are once, few, many and, for expanded clones, a class.

j_gene,d_gene,abundance,v_gene,CDR3aa,CDR3nt
TRBJ2-1,TRBD2,-,TRBV5-1,CASSLWTSYNEQFF,TGCGCCAGCAGCTTATGGACTAGTTACAATGAGCAGTTCTTC
TRBJ2-7,TRBD2,-,TRBV6-2/TRBV6-3,CASSYPILADLAACEQYF,TGTGCCAGCAGTTACCCTATACTAGCGGACCTAGCCGCTTGCGAGCAGTACTTC
TRBJ2-1,TRBD1,-,TRBV2,CARGVPGQPYNEQFF,TGTGCCAGGGGTGTTCCGGGACAGCCTTACAATGAGCAGTTCTTC
TRBJ1-4,TRBD1,-,TRBV4-3,CASSLALRTGGEKLFF,TGCGCCAGCAGCCTTGCTTTGAGGACAGGGGGTGAAAAACTGTTTTTT
TRBJ1-3,-,-,TRBV6-5,CASSFTGPGNTIYF,TGTGCCAGCAGTTTTACAGGGCCTGGAAACACCATATATTTT
TRBJ1-2,-,-,TRBV6-1,CASSEANSFYGYTF,TGTGCCAGCAGTGAAGCGAACAGCTTCTATGGCTACACCTTC
TRBJ1-2,-,-,TRBV5-6,CASNMRPTGISNYGYTF,TGTGCCAGCAATATGAGACCTACAGGGATATCAAACTATGGCTACACCTTC
TRBJ2-3,TRBD1,-,TRBV7-9,CASSGDRGDGAADTQYF,TGTGCCAGCAGCGGCGACAGGGGTGATGGAGCGGCAGATACGCAGTATTTT
TRBJ1-2,TRBD1,few,TRBV4-2,CASSQDSIAGTENGYTF,TGTGCCAGCAGCCAAGATTCAATCGCCGGGACAGAGAATGGCTACACCTTC
TRBJ1-2,TRBD1,-,TRBV5-4,CASSTTTGGYGYTF,TGTGCCAGCAGCACCACGACAGGGGGGTATGGCTACACCTTC
TRBJ1-1,-,-,TRBV6-1,CASSDRGGTEAFF,TGTGCCAGCAGTGACCGCGGCGGCACTGAAGCTTTCTTT
TRBJ1-2,TRBD1,-,TRBV7-9,CASSPGQGRGYGYTF,TGTGCCAGCAGCCCTGGACAGGGGCGGGGCTATGGCTACACCTTC
TRBJ1-1,-,-,TRBV9,CASGRANTEAFF,TGTGCCAGCGGGCGGGCGAACACTGAAGCTTTCTTT
TRBJ1-2,TRBD1,-,TRBV18,CASSPGTGGYGGYGYTF,TGTGCCAGCTCACCGGGGACAGGGGGCTATGGTGGCTATGGCTACACCTTC
TRBJ1-5,-,-,TRBV4-3,CASSQDSGPQHF,TGCGCCAGCAGCCAAGATTCGGGGCCCCAGCATTTT
TRBJ2-5,-,-,TRBV7-9,CASSFGIQETQYF,TGTGCCAGCAGCTTCGGGATTCAAGAGACCCAGTACTTC
TRBJ1-6,TRBD1,once,TRBV5-5,CASSLGDRVFPPLHF,TGTGCCAGCAGCTTGGGGGACAGGGTTTTCCCACCCCTCCACTTT
TRBJ2-7,-,-,TRBV4-2,CASSEESGPYEQYF,TGTGCCAGCAGCGAAGAGAGCGGACCCTACGAGCAGTACTTC
TRBJ2-7,TRBD1,-,TRBV30,CAWIEDRGLYEQYF,TGTGCCTGGATCGAAGACAGGGGGCTTTACGAGCAGTACTTC
TRBJ2-5,TRBD2,once,TRBV7-2,CASSFSPGLAGETQYF,TGTGCCAGCAGCTTCTCGCCGGGACTAGCGGGAGAGACCCAGTACTTC
TRBJ2-1,-,once,TRBV4-1,CASSQIISGLSYNEQFF,TGCGCCAGCAGCCAAATAATCAGCGGACTTTCCTACAATGAGCAGTTCTTC
TRBJ1-2,TRBD1,-,TRBV7-8,CASSARQGPDGYTF,TGTGCCAGCAGCGCAAGACAGGGGCCAGACGGCTACACCTTC
TRBJ2-5,TRBD1,-,TRBV25-1,CASSGRTGGGETQYF,TGTGCCAGCAGTGGCCGGACAGGGGGCGGCGAGACCCAGTACTTC
TRBJ2-7,TRBD2,-,TRBV28,CASRGTSGTYEQYF,TGTGCCAGCAGGGGGACTAGCGGGACCTACGAGCAGTACTTC
TRBJ1-1,-,-,TRBV12-3/TRBV12-4,CASSFSGNTEAFF,TGTGCCAGCAGTTTCTCGGGGAACACTGAAGCTTTCTTT
TRBJ2-5,TRBD1,-,TRBV14,CASSLWTGELQETQYF,TGTGCCAGCAGCCTCTGGACAGGGGAGTTGCAAGAGACCCAGTACTTC
TRBJ1-2,-,-,TRBV30,CAWRRTSLYGYTF,TGTGCCTGGAGGCGGACATCCCTCTATGGCTACACCTTC
TRBJ1-6,-,-,TRBV5-4,CASSLRGSYNSPLHF,TGTGCCAGCAGCTTGCGGGGCTCCTATAATTCACCCCTCCACTTT
TRBJ1-4,TRBD1,-,TRBV30,CAWGGQGEEKLFF,TGTGCCTGGGGGGGCCAGGGGGAAGAAAAACTGTTTTTT
TRBJ1-1,TRBD1,-,TRBV29-1,CSARQGATEAFF,TGCAGCGCACGACAGGGGGCTACTGAAGCTTTCTTT
TRBJ1-1,-,-,TRBV27,CASSFTSGGSEAFF,TGTGCCAGCAGTTTCACCTCGGGAGGCAGCGAAGCTTTCTTT
TRBJ1-2,TRBD1,-,TRBV14,CASSPQQGAGGGYTF,TGTGCCAGCAGCCCTCAACAGGGGGCGGGCGGAGGCTACACCTTC
TRBJ2-2,-,-,TRBV30,CAWSMGLLNTGELFF,TGTGCCTGGAGTATGGGACTCTTGAACACCGGGGAGCTGTTTTTT
TRBJ1-1,TRBD1,-,TRBV12-5,CASGSPRQGRTEAFF,TGTGCTAGTGGCTCCCCCAGACAGGGACGAACTGAAGCTTTCTTT
TRBJ2-1,TRBD2,-,TRBV30,CAWSSGRSDEQFF,TGTGCCTGGAGTAGCGGGAGGTCGGATGAGCAGTTCTTC
TRBJ2-7,TRBD2,-,TRBV4-1,CASSQEGGSGFYEQYF,TGCGCCAGCAGCCAAGAGGGCGGGAGCGGTTTCTACGAGCAGTACTTC
TRBJ2-7,TRBD2,-,TRBV9,CASSVAGASYEQYF,TGTGCCAGCAGCGTTGCGGGAGCGTCCTACGAGCAGTACTTC
TRBJ2-1,TRBD1,-,TRBV25-1,CASSGRDRVRVGNEQFF,TGTGCCAGCAGTGGCCGGGACAGGGTCAGGGTAGGTAATGAGCAGTTCTTC
TRBJ2-5,TRBD2,-,TRBV7-2,CASSSQREEWETQYF,TGTGCCAGCAGCTCCCAGCGGGAGGAGTGGGAGACCCAGTACTTC
TRBJ2-3,TRBD2,-,TRBV6-5,CASSIKLAGGDTQYF,TGTGCCAGCAGTATCAAACTAGCGGGAGGAGATACGCAGTATTTT
TRBJ1-2,-,-,TRBV11-2,CASSVGGATNYGYTF,TGTGCCAGCAGCGTCGGCGGCGCCACTAACTATGGCTACACCTTC
TRBJ1-2,TRBD1,-,TRBV30,CAWSVRDRGLNGYTF,TGTGCCTGGAGTGTACGGGACAGGGGGCTAAATGGCTACACCTTC